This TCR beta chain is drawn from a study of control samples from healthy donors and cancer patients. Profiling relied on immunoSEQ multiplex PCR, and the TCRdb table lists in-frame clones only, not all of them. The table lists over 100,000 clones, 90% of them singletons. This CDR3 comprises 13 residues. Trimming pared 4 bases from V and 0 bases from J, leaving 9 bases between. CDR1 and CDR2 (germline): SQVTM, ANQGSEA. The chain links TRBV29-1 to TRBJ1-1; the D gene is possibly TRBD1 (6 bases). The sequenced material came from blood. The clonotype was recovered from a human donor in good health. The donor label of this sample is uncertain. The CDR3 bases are TGCAGCGTTGGGACAGCCATGAACACTGAAGCTTTCTTT. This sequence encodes CSVGTAMNTEAFF.